The text below deals with one TCR beta chain. The antigen remains undetermined. The V end lost 6 bases, the J end lost 3 bases, and 18 bases lay between the germline ends. This CDR3 comprises 15 residues. Looked up from germline, CDR1 is MNHNS and CDR2 is SASEGT. The entry originates in a study of shared clonotypes between healthy human individuals. General observations from the study: Larger estimated richness was generally seen in naive subsets than in memory subsets.

Sequencing used immunoSEQ multiplex PCR; TCRdb keeps in-frame clones, though not all of them. Here the sample spans under 1,100,000 clones, about 84% being singletons. Sample: memory CD4+ T cells from PBMCs. Documented subset: CD45RA-negative fraction. The receptor comes from a man younger than 35 in good health. Some clones in this sample may be carry-over from other donors' samples. V gene TRBV6-1 combines with J gene TRBJ2-7, with D perhaps TRBD2 (6 bases). The CDR3 reads CASRRGDGRIYEQYF. CDR3 bases: TGTGCCAGCAGGCGGGGAGACGGCCGGATCTACGAGCAGTACTTC.